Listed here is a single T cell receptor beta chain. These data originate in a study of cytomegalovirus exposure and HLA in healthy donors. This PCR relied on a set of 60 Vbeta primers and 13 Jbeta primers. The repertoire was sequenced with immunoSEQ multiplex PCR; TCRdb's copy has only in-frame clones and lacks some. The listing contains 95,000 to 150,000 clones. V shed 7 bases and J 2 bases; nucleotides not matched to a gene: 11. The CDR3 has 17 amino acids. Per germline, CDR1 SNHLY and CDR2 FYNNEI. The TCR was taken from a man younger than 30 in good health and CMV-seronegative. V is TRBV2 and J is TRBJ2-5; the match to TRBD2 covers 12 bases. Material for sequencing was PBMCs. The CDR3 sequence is CASTRPASGGVQETQYF. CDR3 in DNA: TGTGCCAGCACCCGCCCGGCTAGCGGGGGGGTGCAAGAGACCCAGTACTTC.